This TCR beta chain was recorded in a study of T cells in Graves' hyperthyroidism and ophthalmopathy. Overall study context: Peripheral blood sampling occurred at initial diagnosis, before any treatment. Study findings and constraints: Onset of ophthalmopathy came a median approximately 6 months after the model predicted it.

This CDR3 comprises 12 residues. Trimming left V 3 bases short and J 8 bases short, with 9 bases between. From germline, CDR1 is SGHRS and CDR2 YFSETQ. This clonotype was seen repeatedly, ten times or more. Antigen specificity is unknown. RNA transcripts served as the template for amplifying TCR beta CDR3 regions. Initially, a first-round RT-PCR of the TCR CDR3 employed the HTBI primer set. TCRdb reanalysed the multiplex PCR reads using MiXCR and keeps one entry per CDR3 protein. This sample yields 640,000 or so distinct CDR3 sequences, of which roughly 14% are seen a single time; about 3.9% belongs to the top ten. In the ophthalmopathy cohort, Clinical Activity Score was at least 3, NOSPECS grade at least 4, and duration under 3 months. Clinical symptoms, serum thyroxine and TRAb, thyroid ultrasound and orbital computed tomography were used for the diagnoses.

The sample comprised blood. This TCR derives from a woman in her 40s with Graves' ophthalmopathy. J is TRBJ2-4 and V is TRBV5-1; a possible D gene is TRBD1 (7 bases). Here the CDR3 DNA reads TGCGCCAGCAGCTCCAGGGGGGACATTCAGTACTTC. Residues: CASSSRGDIQYF.